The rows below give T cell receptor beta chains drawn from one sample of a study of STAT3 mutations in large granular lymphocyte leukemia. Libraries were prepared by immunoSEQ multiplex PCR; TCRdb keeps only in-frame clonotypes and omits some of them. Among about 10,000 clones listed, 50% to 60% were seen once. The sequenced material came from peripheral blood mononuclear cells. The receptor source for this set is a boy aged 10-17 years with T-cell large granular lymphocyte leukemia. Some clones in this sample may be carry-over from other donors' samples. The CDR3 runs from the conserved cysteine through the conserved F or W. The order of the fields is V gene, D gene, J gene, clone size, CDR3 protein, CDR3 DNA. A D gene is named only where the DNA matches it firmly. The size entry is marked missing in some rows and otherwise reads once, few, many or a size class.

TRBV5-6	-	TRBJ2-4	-	CASSSGLAKNIQYF	TGTGCCAGCAGTTCGGGGTTAGCCAAAAACATTCAGTACTTC
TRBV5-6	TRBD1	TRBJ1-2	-	CASSFRQGKGIGYTF	TGTGCCAGCAGCTTTCGACAGGGGAAAGGTATTGGCTACACCTTC
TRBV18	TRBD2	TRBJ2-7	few	CASSPGLAGALSGEQYF	TGTGCCAGCTCACCAGGACTAGCGGGGGCCTTATCGGGGGAGCAGTACTTC
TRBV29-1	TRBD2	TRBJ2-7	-	CSVETEREASYEQYF	TGCAGCGTTGAAACCGAGCGGGAGGCCTCCTACGAGCAGTACTTC
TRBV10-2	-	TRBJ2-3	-	CASSEGGRGLALTQYF	TGCGCCAGCAGTGAGGGAGGACGGGGGCTCGCTCTGACGCAGTATTTT
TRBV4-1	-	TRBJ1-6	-	CASSPVQGSYNSPLHF	TGCGCCAGCAGCCCGGTACAGGGCTCCTATAATTCACCCCTCCACTTT
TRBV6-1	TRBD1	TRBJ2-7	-	CASSVDRGRDYEQYF	TGTGCCAGCAGTGTCGACAGGGGACGGGACTACGAGCAGTACTTC
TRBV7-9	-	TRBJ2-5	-	CASSSDIQETQYF	TGTGCCAGCAGCTCGGACATCCAAGAGACCCAGTACTTC
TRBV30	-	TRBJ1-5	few	CAWSRAIGGNQPQHF	TGTGCCTGGAGTCGGGCGATTGGCGGCAATCAGCCCCAGCATTTT
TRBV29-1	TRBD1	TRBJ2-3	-	CSGMDRDTDTQYF	TGCAGTGGGATGGACAGGGACACAGATACGCAGTATTTT
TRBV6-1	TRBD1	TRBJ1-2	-	CASSDRRDSSYGYTF	TGTGCCAGCAGTGACCGAAGGGACAGTAGCTATGGCTACACCTTC
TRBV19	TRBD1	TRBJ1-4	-	CASSTQQGAGLKLFF	TGTGCCAGTAGTACTCAACAGGGGGCAGGTTTGAAACTGTTTTTT
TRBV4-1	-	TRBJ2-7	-	CASSQASGLDLYEQYF	TGCGCCAGCAGCCAGGCTTCGGGACTCGACCTCTACGAGCAGTACTTC
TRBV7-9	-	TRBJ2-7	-	CASSLWLNEQYF	TGTGCCAGCAGCTTATGGTTAAACGAGCAGTACTTC
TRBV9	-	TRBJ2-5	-	CASSSAGQETQYF	TGTGCCAGCAGCTCGGCGGGCCAAGAGACCCAGTACTTC
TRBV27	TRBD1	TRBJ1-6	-	CASPPLDRANSPLHF	TGTGCCAGCCCCCCTTTGGACAGGGCCAATTCACCCCTCCACTTT
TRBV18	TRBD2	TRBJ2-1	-	CASSLTSGGPSSYNEQFF	TGTGCCAGCTCGCTGACTAGCGGGGGGCCGAGCTCCTACAATGAGCAGTTCTTC
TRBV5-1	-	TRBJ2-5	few	CASSFSPTDGETQYF	TGCGCCAGCAGCTTCTCCCCCACTGACGGAGAGACCCAGTACTTC
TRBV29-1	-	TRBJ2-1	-	CSVEIEQFF	TGCAGCGTTGAAATTGAGCAGTTCTTC
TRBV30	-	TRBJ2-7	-	CAWSVGGAYEQYF	TGTGCCTGGAGTGTAGGCGGAGCCTACGAGCAGTACTTC
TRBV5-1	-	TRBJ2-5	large	CASSPNPQETQYF	TGCGCCAGCAGCCCCAACCCACAAGAGACCCAGTACTTC
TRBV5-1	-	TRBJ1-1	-	CASSPTGNTEAFF	TGCGCCAGCAGCCCGACAGGGAACACTGAAGCTTTCTTT
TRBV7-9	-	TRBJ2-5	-	CASSFFRPTETQYF	TGTGCCAGCAGCTTCTTTCGGCCTACGGAGACCCAGTACTTC
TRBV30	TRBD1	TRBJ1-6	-	CAWSAETGVWFGNSPLHF	TGTGCCTGGAGTGCTGAGACAGGGGTTTGGTTTGGGAATTCACCCCTCCACTTT
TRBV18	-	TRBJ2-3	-	CASSPQDSTDTQYF	TGTGCCAGCTCACCTCAGGATAGCACAGATACGCAGTATTTT
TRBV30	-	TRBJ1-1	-	CAWNSRALNTEAFF	TGTGCCTGGAACTCCAGGGCTCTGAACACTGAAGCTTTCTTT
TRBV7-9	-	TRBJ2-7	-	CASSRNRAYEQYF	TGTGCCAGCAGCCGAAACAGGGCGTACGAGCAGTACTTC
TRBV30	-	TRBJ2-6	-	CAWKGGANVLTF	TGTGCCTGGAAAGGTGGGGCCAACGTCCTGACTTTC
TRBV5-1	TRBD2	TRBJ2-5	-	CASSLALAGLETQYF	TGCGCCAGCAGCTTGGCACTAGCGGGACTCGAGACCCAGTACTTC
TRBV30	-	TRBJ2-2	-	CAWSDRAGELFF	TGTGCCTGGAGTGACCGGGCCGGGGAGCTGTTTTTT
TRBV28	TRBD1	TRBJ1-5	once	CASSLGQGLQPQHF	TGTGCCAGCAGTCTTGGACAGGGGCTTCAGCCCCAGCATTTT
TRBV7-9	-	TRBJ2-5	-	CASSPTKGGRETQYF	TGTGCCAGCAGCCCCACAAAGGGAGGTCGGGAGACCCAGTACTTC
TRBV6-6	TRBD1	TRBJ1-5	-	CASFPDRGTSQPQHF	TGTGCCAGCTTTCCCGACAGGGGGACGTCCCAGCCCCAGCATTTT
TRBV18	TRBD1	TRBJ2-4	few	CASSPTRTGGLAKNIQYF	TGTGCCAGCTCACCCACTAGGACAGGGGGACTAGCCAAAAACATTCAGTACTTC
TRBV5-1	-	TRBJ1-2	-	CASSLYDRSYGYTF	TGCGCCAGCAGCTTGTACGACAGGAGCTATGGCTACACCTTC
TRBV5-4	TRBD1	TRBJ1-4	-	CASSVRTGEDEKLFF	TGTGCCAGCAGCGTCCGGACAGGGGAAGATGAAAAACTGTTTTTT
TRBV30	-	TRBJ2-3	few	CAWSVEITDTQYF	TGTGCCTGGAGTGTAGAGATCACAGATACGCAGTATTTT
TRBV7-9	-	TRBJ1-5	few	CASSDHSNQPQHF	TGTGCCAGCAGCGACCATAGCAATCAGCCCCAGCATTTT
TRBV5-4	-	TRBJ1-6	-	CASSPGTTKPLHF	TGTGCCAGCAGCCCAGGGACAACCAAACCCCTCCACTTT
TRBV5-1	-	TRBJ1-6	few	CASSSQGNDSPLHF	TGCGCCAGCAGCTCACAGGGAAATGATTCACCCCTCCACTTT
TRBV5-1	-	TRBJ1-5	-	CASSLDTGNQPQHF	TGCGCCAGCAGCTTGGATACGGGCAATCAGCCCCAGCATTTT
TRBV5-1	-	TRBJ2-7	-	CASSLQGHYEQYF	TGCGCCAGCAGCTTACAGGGCCACTACGAGCAGTACTTC
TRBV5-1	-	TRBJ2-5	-	CASSRKPQETQYF	TGCGCCAGCAGCCGCAAACCCCAAGAGACCCAGTACTTC
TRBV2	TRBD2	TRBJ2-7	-	CASSGAGAPYEQYF	TGTGCCAGCAGTGGCGCGGGAGCCCCCTACGAGCAGTACTTC
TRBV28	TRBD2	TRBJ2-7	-	CASSSHTSGGEQYF	TGTGCCAGCAGTTCCCATACTAGCGGGGGGGAGCAGTACTTC
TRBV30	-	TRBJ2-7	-	CAWSVGGYEQYF	TGTGCCTGGAGTGTAGGGGGCTACGAGCAGTACTTC
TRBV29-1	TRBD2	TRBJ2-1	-	CSVGRENSYNEQFF	TGCAGCGTTGGGCGGGAGAACTCCTACAATGAGCAGTTCTTC
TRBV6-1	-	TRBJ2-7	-	CASSGSSGGTFYEQYF	TGTGCCAGCAGTGGATCCTCTGGGGGCACTTTCTACGAGCAGTACTTC
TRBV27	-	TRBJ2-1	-	CASSHSSYNEQFF	TGTGCCAGCAGTCATAGCTCCTACAATGAGCAGTTCTTC
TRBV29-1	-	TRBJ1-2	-	CSVDSGVGYTF	TGCAGCGTTGATAGCGGGGTTGGCTACACCTTC
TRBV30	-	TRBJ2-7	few	CASHRRGGIEQYF	TGTGCCTCCCACCGGAGAGGGGGTATAGAGCAGTACTTC
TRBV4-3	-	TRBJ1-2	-	CASSQGLDSPYGYTF	TGCGCCAGCAGCCAAGGATTGGACAGCCCCTATGGCTACACCTTC
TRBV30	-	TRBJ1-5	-	CAWSWGRVSNQPQHF	TGTGCCTGGAGTTGGGGGAGGGTAAGCAATCAGCCCCAGCATTTT
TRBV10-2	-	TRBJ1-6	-	CASSAVLDNSPLHF	TGCGCCAGCAGTGCGGTCCTAGATAATTCACCCCTCCACTTT
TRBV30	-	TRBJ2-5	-	CAWTEQETQYF	TGTGCCTGGACAGAGCAAGAGACCCAGTACTTC
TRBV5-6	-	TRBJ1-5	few	CASSFRSGNQPQHF	TGTGCCAGCAGCTTTAGAAGTGGCAATCAGCCCCAGCATTTT
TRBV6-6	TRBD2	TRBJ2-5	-	CASRDSGKEETQYF	TGTGCCAGCAGGGATAGCGGGAAGGAAGAGACCCAGTACTTC
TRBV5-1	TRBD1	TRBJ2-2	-	CASSLNLGQGTGELFF	TGCGCCAGCAGCTTGAACCTGGGACAGGGCACCGGGGAGCTGTTTTTT
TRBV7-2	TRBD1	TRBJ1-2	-	CASSLDGQGGGYTF	TGTGCCAGCAGCTTGGATGGACAGGGGGGCGGCTACACCTTC
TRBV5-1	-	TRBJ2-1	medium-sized	CASSSTPGNEQFF	TGCGCCAGCAGCTCGACCCCGGGCAATGAGCAGTTCTTC